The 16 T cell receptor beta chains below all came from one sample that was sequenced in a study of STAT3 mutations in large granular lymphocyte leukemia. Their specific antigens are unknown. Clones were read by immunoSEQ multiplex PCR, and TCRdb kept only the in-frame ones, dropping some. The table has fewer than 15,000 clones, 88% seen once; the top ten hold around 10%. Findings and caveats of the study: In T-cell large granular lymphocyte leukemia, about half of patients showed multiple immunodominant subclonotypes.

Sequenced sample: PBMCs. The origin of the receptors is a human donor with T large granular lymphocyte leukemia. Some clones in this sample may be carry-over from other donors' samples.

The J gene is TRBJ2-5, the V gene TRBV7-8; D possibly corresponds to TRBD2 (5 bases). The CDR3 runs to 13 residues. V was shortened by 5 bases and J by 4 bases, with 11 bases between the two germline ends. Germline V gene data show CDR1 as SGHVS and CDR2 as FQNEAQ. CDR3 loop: CASSPSSGETQYF. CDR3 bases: TGTGCCAGCAGCCCTTCGAGCGGAGAGACCCAGTACTTC.

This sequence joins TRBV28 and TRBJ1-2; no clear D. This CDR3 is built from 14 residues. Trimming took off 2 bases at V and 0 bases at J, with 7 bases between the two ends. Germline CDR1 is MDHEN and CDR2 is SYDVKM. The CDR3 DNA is TGTGCCAGCAGTTTACTGACGGCTAACTATGGCTACACCTTC. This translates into CASSLLTANYGYTF.

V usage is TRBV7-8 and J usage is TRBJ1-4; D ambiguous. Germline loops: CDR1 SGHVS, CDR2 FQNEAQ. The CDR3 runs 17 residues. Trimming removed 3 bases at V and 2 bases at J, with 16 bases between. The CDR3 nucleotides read TGTGCCAGCAGCTTGTTCTGGGTCCGAGGGACTAATGAAAAACTGTTTTTT. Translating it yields CASSLFWVRGTNEKLFF.

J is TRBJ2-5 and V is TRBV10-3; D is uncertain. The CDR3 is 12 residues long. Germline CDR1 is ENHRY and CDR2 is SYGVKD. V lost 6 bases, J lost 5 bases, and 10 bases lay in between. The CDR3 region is CAISRSGETQYF. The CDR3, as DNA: TGTGCCATCAGCCGGTCCGGGGAGACCCAGTACTTC.

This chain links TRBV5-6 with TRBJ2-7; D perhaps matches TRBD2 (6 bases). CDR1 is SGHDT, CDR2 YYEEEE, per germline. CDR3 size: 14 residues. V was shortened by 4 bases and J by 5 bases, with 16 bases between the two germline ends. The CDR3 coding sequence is TGTGCCAGCAGCCAACCGGGGGATTCAGACGAGCAGTACTTC. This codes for CASSQPGDSDEQYF.

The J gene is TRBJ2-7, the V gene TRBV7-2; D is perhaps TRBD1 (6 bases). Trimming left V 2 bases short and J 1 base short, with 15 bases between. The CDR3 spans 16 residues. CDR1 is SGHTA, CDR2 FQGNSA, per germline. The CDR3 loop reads CASSLLLGRGSYEQYF. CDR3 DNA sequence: TGTGCCAGCAGCTTACTTCTGGGCAGGGGTTCCTACGAGCAGTACTTC.

CDR3 sequence reads: CASSLRLAGGHSYNEQFF. DNA for the CDR3: TGCGCCAGCAGCTTGCGGCTAGCGGGGGGCCACTCCTACAATGAGCAGTTCTTC. The chain has TRBV5-1 and TRBJ2-1; TRBD2 aligns across 11 bases. The germline V gene encodes CDR1 SGHRS and CDR2 YFSETQ. V gave up 1 base and J gave up 0 bases; unmatched junction bases: 6. This CDR3 is built from 18 residues. Full variable domain (remainder filled in from reference TRBV5-1 and TRBJ2-1): KAGVTQTPRYLIKTRGQQVTLSCSPISGHRSVSWYQQTPGQGLQFLFEYFSETQRNKGNFPGRFSGRQFSNSRSEMNVSTLELGDSALYLCASSLRLAGGHSYNEQFFGPGTRLTVL.

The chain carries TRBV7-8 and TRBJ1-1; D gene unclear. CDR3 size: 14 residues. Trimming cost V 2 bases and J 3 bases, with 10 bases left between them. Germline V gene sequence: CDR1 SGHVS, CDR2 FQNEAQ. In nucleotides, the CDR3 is TGTGCCAGCAGCTTAACGGTCCAGTACACTGAAGCTTTCTTT. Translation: CASSLTVQYTEAFF. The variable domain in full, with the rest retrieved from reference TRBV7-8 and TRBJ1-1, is GAGVSQSPRYKVAKRGQDVALRCDPISGHVSLFWYQQALGQGPEFLTYFQNEAQLDKSGLPSDRFFAERPEGSVSTLKIQRTQQEDSAVYLCASSLTVQYTEAFFGQGTRLTVV.

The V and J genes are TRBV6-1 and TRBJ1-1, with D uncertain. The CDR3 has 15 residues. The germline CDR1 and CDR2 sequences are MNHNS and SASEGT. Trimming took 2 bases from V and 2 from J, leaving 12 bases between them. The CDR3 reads CASSEMHSVNTEAFF. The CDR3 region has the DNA TGTGCCAGCAGTGAAATGCATTCGGTAAACACTGAAGCTTTCTTT.

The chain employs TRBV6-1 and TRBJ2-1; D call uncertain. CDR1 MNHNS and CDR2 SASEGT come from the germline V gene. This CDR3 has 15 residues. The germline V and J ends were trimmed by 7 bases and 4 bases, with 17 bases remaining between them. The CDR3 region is CASTARHGPYNEQFF. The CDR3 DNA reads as TGTGCCAGCACCGCGCGACACGGACCGTACAATGAGCAGTTCTTC.

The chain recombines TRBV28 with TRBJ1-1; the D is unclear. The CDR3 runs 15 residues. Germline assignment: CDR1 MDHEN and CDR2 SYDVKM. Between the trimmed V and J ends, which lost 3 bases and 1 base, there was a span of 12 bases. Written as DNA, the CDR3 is TGTGCCAGCAGTTTGAACCGACGGGAGAACACTGAAGCTTTCTTT. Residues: CASSLNRRENTEAFF.

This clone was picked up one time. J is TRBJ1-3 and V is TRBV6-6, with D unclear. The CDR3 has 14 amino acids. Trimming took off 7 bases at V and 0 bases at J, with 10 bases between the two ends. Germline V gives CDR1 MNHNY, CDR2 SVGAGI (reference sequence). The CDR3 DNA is TGTGCCAGCACCCTAGGCGACTCTGGAAACACCATATATTTT. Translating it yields CASTLGDSGNTIYF.

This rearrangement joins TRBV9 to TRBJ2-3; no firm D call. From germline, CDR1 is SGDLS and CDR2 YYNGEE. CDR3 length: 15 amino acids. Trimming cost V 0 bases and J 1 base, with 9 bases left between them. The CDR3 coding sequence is TGTGCCAGCAGCGTAGGCCTCTGGGGCACAGATACGCAGTATTTT. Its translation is CASSVGLWGTDTQYF.

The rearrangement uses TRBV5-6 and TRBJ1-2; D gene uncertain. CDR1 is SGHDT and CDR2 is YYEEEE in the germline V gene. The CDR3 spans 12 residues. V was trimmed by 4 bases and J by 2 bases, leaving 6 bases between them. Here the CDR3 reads CASSDYNYGYTF. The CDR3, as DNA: TGTGCCAGCAGCGATTACAACTATGGCTACACCTTC.

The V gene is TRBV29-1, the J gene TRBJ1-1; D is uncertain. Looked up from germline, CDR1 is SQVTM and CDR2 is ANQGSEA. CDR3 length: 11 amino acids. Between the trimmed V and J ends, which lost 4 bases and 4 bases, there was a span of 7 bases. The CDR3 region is CSVGGGTEAFF. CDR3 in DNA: TGCAGCGTTGGGGGTGGCACTGAAGCTTTCTTT.

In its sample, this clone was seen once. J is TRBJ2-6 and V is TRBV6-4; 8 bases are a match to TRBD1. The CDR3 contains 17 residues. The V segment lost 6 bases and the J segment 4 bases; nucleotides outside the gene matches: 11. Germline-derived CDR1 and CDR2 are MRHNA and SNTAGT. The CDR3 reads CASSGGQAGLGANVLTF. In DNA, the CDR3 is TGTGCCAGCAGCGGGGGACAGGCGGGATTGGGGGCCAACGTCCTGACTTTC.